This T cell receptor beta chain was profiled in a study of shared clonotypes between healthy human individuals. CDR1 is KGHSH, CDR2 LQKENI, per germline. V was shortened by 3 bases and J by 0 bases, with 4 bases between the two germline ends. CDR3 length: 13 amino acids. The authors split each subset's genomic DNA evenly across several immunoSEQ plates. In the sorted-subset replicate PCRs, around 0.2 ug DNA, some 30,000 T cell genomes, was used. Produced via immunoSEQ multiplex PCR; TCRdb's table is partial and in-frame only. The data hold 2 million to 2.5 million clones, with roughly 95% observed a single time. Concerning this clone: Its specificity is not known. The identical CDR3 is also encoded by other nucleotide sequences in the sample.

Notes on the study in general: Non-shared clonotypes displayed generation probabilities falling below those of clonotypes present in all four donors.

The sequence was obtained from a man in his late teens or twenties in good health. The sequenced material came from naive CD4+ T cells sorted from blood. Subset given: CD45RA+ positively selected. This chain links TRBV18 with TRBJ2-3; unclear D gene. CDR3: CASSPPSTDTQYF. CDR3 nucleotides: TGTGCCAGCTCACCGCCCAGCACAGATACGCAGTATTTT.